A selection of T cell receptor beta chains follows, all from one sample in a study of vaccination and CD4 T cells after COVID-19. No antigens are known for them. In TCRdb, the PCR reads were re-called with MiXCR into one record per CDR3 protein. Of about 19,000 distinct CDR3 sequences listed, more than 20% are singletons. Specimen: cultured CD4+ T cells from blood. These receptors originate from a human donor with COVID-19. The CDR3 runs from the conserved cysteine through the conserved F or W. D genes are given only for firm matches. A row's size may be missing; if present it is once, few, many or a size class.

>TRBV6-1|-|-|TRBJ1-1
TGTGCCAGCAGTGGGTTAAGAGGGCGAGCTTTCTTT
CASSGLRGRAFF
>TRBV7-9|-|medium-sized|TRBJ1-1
TGTGCCAGCAGCCCTAAACACAGGGTTGGGACTGAAGCTTTCTTT
CASSPKHRVGTEAFF
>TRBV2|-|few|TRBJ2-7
TGTGCCAGCAGGATGGACGGCTACGAGCAGTACTTC
CASRMDGYEQYF
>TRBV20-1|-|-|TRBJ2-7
TGCAGTGCTAGAAGGGACGGGCAGTCGAGGCGGGAGCAGTACTTC
CSARRDGQSRREQYF
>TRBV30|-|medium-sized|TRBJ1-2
TGTGCCTGGTCCCCCGGGGCAGGGCCTAACTATGGCTACACCTTC
CAWSPGAGPNYGYTF
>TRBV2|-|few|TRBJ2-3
TGTGCCAGCAGTGAAGTCTTGGCGGGGGATACGCAGTATTTT
CASSEVLAGDTQYF
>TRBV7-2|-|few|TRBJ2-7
TGTGCCAGCAGCTTAGATAGCAGGTATTCCTACGAGCAGTACTTC
CASSLDSRYSYEQYF
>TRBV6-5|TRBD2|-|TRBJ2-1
TGTGCCAGCAGTTCCCGAGCGGGGGGGCCTAACACCTACAATGAGCAGTTCTTC
CASSSRAGGPNTYNEQFF
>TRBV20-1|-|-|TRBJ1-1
TGCAGTGCTAGCTGGGGCCCGAACACTGAAGCTTTCTTT
CSASWGPNTEAFF
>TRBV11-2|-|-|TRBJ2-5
TGTGCCAGCAGCTTAGGGGCGGGGTACCAAGAGACCCAGTACTTC
CASSLGAGYQETQYF
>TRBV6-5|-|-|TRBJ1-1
TGTGCCAGCAGTTACTCCCCGGATTTGTCCCGAAAAAACACTGAAGCTTTCTTT
CASSYSPDLSRKNTEAFF
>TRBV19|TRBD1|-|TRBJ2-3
TGTGCCAGTAGTATTTACAGGGGGCTCAACACAGATACGCAGTATTTT
CASSIYRGLNTDTQYF
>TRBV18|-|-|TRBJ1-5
TGTGCCAGCTCACCAGGGTTGAATCAGCCCCAGCATTTT
CASSPGLNQPQHF
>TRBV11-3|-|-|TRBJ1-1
TGTGCCAGCAGCTTAGGTCCGGTGAACACTGAAGCTTTCTTT
CASSLGPVNTEAFF
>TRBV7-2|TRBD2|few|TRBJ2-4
TGTGCCAGCAGCTTAGGGGGACTAGCGGTGGCCAAAAACATTCAGTACTTC
CASSLGGLAVAKNIQYF
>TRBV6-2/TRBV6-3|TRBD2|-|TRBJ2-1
TGTGCCAGTGGATTAGCGGGGGGTCCCTACAATGAGCAGTTCTTC
CASGLAGGPYNEQFF
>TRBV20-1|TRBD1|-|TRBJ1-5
TGCAGTGCCATTACAGGGGGCGCGATGAGGCAGCCCCAGCATTTT
CSAITGGAMRQPQHF
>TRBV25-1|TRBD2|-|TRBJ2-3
TGTGTCAGCAGTTTAAGAGTAGCGGGGAGGGCCACAGATACGCAGTATTTT
CVSSLRVAGRATDTQYF
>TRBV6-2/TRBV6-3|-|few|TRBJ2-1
TGTGCCAGCAGTTACCCGGAGGGGGCTGGCGGGGGGTACAATGAGCAGTTCTTC
CASSYPEGAGGGYNEQFF
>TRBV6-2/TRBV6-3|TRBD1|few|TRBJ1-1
TGTGCCAGCAGTCTGACAGGGGACACTGAAGCTTTCTTT
CASSLTGDTEAFF
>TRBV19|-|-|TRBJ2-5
TGTGCCAGTAGTAGAGAGGCAATAGGGGGAGAGACCCAGTACTTC
CASSREAIGGETQYF
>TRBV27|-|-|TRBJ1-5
TGTGCCAGCAATCCGGACAGACTAAACAATCAGCCCCAGCATTTT
CASNPDRLNNQPQHF
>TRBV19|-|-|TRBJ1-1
TGTGCCAGTAGTATCTCCCCACCTAACACTGAAGCTTTCTTT
CASSISPPNTEAFF
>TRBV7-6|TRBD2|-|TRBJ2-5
TGTGCCAGCAGCTTATCGGGGAGCGCGGGGGTGGAGACCCAGTACTTC
CASSLSGSAGVETQYF
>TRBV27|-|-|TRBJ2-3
TGTGCCAGCAGTACATTGGGGCAGACAGATACGCAGTATTTT
CASSTLGQTDTQYF
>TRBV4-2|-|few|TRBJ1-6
TGTGCCAGCAGCGGCCGGACAGCCTCCTATAATTCACCCCTCCACTTT
CASSGRTASYNSPLHF
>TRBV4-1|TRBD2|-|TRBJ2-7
TGCGCCAGCAGCAAGAGAGCGGGGGAGGACTACGAGCAGTACTTC
CASSKRAGEDYEQYF
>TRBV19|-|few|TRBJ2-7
TGTGCCAGTAGTATGGCCCGGGACTACGAGCAGTACTTC
CASSMARDYEQYF
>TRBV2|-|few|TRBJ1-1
TGTGCCAGTCAGGGTGCGACTGAAGCTTTCTTT
CASQGATEAFF
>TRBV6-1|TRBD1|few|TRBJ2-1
TGTGCCAGCCGGGACAGGGGCGTTGATGAGCAGTTCTTC
CASRDRGVDEQFF
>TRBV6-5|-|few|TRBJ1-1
TGTGCCAGCAGTTTTGAGGGGGTGAACACTGAAGCTTTCTTT
CASSFEGVNTEAFF
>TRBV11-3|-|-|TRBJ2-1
TGTGCCAGCAGCTTAGATCGGGCAGGGGCAGCTGAGCAGTTCTTC
CASSLDRAGAAEQFF
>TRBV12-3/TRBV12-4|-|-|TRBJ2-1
TGTGCCAGCAGTCGCGGGAATGAGCAGTTCTTC
CASSRGNEQFF
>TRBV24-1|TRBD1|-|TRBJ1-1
TGTGCCACCAGTGATACCACAGGGGGGAACACTGAAGCTTTCTTT
CATSDTTGGNTEAFF
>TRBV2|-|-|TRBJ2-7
TGTGCCGCAGACCACGGGGGATTTAGCGACGAGCAGTACTTC
CAADHGGFSDEQYF
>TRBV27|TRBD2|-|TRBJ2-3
TGTGCCAGTCACACCACTAGCGGGGGACCAGATACGCAGTATTTT
CASHTTSGGPDTQYF
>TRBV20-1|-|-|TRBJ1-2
TGCAGTGCTCCTCGACAGGATTCAGCTAACTATGGCTACACCTTC
CSAPRQDSANYGYTF
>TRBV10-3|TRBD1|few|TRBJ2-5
TGTGCCGCGGGACAGGGGGAAGAGACCCAGTACTTC
CAAGQGEETQYF
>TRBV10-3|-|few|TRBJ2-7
TGTGCCATCAGCACAGGGACCTACGAGCAGTACTTC
CAISTGTYEQYF
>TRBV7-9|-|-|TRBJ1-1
TGTGCCAGCAGCATCATGTTAGGACGCGGCATGAACACTGAAGCTTTCTTT
CASSIMLGRGMNTEAFF
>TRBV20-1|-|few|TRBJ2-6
TGCAGTGCTTGGACAGCTCACGACTCTGGGGCCAACGTCCTGACTTTC
CSAWTAHDSGANVLTF
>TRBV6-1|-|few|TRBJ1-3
TGTGCCAGCAGTCTTGAGGGGGGGAACACCATATATTTT
CASSLEGGNTIYF
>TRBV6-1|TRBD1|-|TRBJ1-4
TGTGCCAGCGGCCCCGGGACAGGGGTTAAAAAACTGTTTTTT
CASGPGTGVKKLFF
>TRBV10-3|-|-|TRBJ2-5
TGTGCCATCAGTGAGTCGGGGGAGGTTTTAGAGACCCAGTACTTC
CAISESGEVLETQYF
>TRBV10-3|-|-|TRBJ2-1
TGTGCCATCAGGGGGGACAATTACAATGAGCAGTTCTTC
CAIRGDNYNEQFF
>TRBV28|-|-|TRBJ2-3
TGTGCCAGCAGTTTGGGCTTGGGGGCAGATACGCAGTATTTT
CASSLGLGADTQYF
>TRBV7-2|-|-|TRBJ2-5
TGTGCCAGCAGCCCCCGGTGGAGCCAAGAGACCCAGTACTTC
CASSPRWSQETQYF
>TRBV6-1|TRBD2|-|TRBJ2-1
TGTGCCAGCAGTGCTAGCGGGGGGGCGTGGAATGAGCAGTTCTTC
CASSASGGAWNEQFF
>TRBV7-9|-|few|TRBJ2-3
TGTGCCAGCAGCCGAGAGGCTCGAGCGAGCACAGATACGCAGTATTTT
CASSREARASTDTQYF
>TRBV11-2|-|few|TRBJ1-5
TGTGCCAGCAGCTTATATAGGGGTGATCAGCCCCAGCATTTT
CASSLYRGDQPQHF
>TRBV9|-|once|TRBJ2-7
TGTGCCAGCAGCCCCTCCCCCGAGAGAGAGCAGTACTTC
CASSPSPEREQYF
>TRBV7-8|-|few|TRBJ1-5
TGTGCCAGCAGCTTAGCAGCAGGGGGCAATCAGCCCCAGCATTTT
CASSLAAGGNQPQHF
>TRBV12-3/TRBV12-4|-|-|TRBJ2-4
TGTGCCAGCAGTTTGCTAGGAGCCAAAAACATTCAGTACTTC
CASSLLGAKNIQYF
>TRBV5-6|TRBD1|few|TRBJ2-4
TGTGCCAGCAGCTTCGGGCAGGGGGAGTACATTCAGTACTTC
CASSFGQGEYIQYF
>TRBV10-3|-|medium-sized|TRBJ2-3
TGTGCCATCAGCGGCGGGACGGCGAGCACAGATACGCAGTATTTT
CAISGGTASTDTQYF